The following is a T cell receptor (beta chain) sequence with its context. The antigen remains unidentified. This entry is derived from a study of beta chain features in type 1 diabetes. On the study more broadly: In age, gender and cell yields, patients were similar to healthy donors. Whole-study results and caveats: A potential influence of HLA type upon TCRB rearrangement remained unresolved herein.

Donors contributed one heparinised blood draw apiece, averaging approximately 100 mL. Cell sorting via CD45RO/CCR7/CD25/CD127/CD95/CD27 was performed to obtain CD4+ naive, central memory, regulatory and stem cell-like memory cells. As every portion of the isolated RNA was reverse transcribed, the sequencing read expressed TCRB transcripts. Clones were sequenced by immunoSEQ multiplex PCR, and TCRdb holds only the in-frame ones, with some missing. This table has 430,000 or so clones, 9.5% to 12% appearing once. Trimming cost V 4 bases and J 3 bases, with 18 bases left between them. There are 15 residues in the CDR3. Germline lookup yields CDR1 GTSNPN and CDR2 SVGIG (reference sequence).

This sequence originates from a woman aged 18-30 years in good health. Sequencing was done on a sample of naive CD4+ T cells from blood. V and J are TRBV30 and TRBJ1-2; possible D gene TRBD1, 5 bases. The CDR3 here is CAWNGKGTGDYGYTF. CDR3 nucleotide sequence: TGTGCCTGGAATGGAAAAGGGACGGGGGACTATGGCTACACCTTC.